These 32 T cell receptor beta chains were sequenced from one sample in a study of T cells in Graves' hyperthyroidism and ophthalmopathy. TCR beta CDR3 sequences were amplified from RNA transcripts. HTBI primers were employed in a first-round RT-PCR of the TCR CDR3. Each CDR3 protein is one row after TCRdb ran MiXCR on the multiplex PCR reads. The data contain about 500,000 distinct CDR3 sequences, approximately 15% of them singletons. The sample was blood. The origin of the receptors is a woman aged 18-29 years with Graves' hyperthyroidism.

The chain links TRBV11-2 to TRBJ2-7, with 10 nucleotides matching TRBD1. Germline-derived CDR1 and CDR2 are SGHAT and FQNNGV. This CDR3 contains 15 residues. V shed 5 bases and J 3 bases; nucleotides not matched to a gene: 7. The chain's CDR3 is CASSRAGQGHYEQYF. The DNA for the CDR3 is TGTGCCAGCAGCCGAGCGGGACAGGGGCACTACGAGCAGTACTTC. Combining the CDR3 with reference TRBV11-2 and TRBJ2-7 gives the whole variable domain EAGVAQSPRYKIIEKRQSVAFWCNPISGHATLYWYQQILGQGPKLLIQFQNNGVVDDSQLPKDRFSAERLKGVDSTLKIQPAKLEDSAVYLCASSRAGQGHYEQYFGPGTRLTVT.

To note about this clonotype: A much larger clone is a single base away; this may be a read error. This chain's CDR3 is CASSFMGGYTF. As DNA, the CDR3 is TGTGCCAGCAGTTTTATGGGTGGCTACACCTTC. V gene TRBV27 combines with J gene TRBJ1-2; no clear D gene. This CDR3 contains 11 residues. Germline assignment: CDR1 MNHEY and CDR2 SMNVEV (reference sequence). V lost 3 bases, J lost 7 bases, and 6 bases lay in between.

This clonotype was observed at least ten times. This rearrangement joins TRBV18 to TRBJ2-7; D is unresolved. The CDR3 extends over 13 amino acids. Germline lookup yields CDR1 KGHSH and CDR2 LQKENI. V dropped 2 bases and J dropped 2 bases, with 7 bases sitting between them. The CDR3 here is CASSPASAYEQYV. The DNA for the CDR3 is TGTGCCAGCTCACCAGCGTCTGCCTACGAGCAGTACGTC.

A few counts support this clonotype. The rearrangement links TRBV18 to TRBJ1-2; D remains ambiguous. The germline gives CDR1 KGHSH, CDR2 LQKENI. V shed 2 bases and J shed 3 bases, with 7 bases lying between them. CDR3 length: 13 amino acids. In DNA, the CDR3 is TGTGCCAGCTCACCAGAGAGGGACTATGGCTACACCTTC. Amino acids: CASSPERDYGYTF.

This clonotype has at least ten counts. The chain links TRBV2 to TRBJ1-6, with 8 bases fitting TRBD1. CDR1 is SNHLY and CDR2 is FYNNEI in the germline V gene. CDR3 size: 15 residues. V lost 6 bases and J lost 2; bases outside the gene matches: 3. The CDR3 DNA reads TGTGCCAGCAGCAGGACAGGGCCCTATAATTCACCCCTCCACTTT. Its protein product is CASSRTGPYNSPLHF.

This clonotype came up many times. The chain recombines TRBV12-3 or TRBV12-4 with TRBJ1-4, with a weak D call TRBD1 (5 bases). The ends were cut back, 6 bases at V and 3 bases at J, with 11 bases in the middle. The CDR3 extends over 14 amino acids. The CDR3 sequence is CASSQGHSNEKLFF. CDR3 coding DNA: TGTGCCAGCAGCCAAGGACACTCTAATGAAAAACTGTTTTTT.

This clonotype has ten or more counts. The CDR3, as DNA: TGTGCCAGCAGCCAAGACCAGACAGGGCAAGGAAAACTGTTTTTT. Its protein product is CASSQDQTGQGKLFF. This rearrangement joins TRBV4-2 to TRBJ1-4, with 7 bases lining up with TRBD1. Per the germline V gene, CDR1 is LGHNA and CDR2 is YNFKEQ. Trimming removed 0 bases from V and 10 bases from J; junction bases left unmatched: 8. The CDR3 has 15 amino acids.

This clonotype has at least ten counts. The chain employs TRBV12-3 or TRBV12-4 and TRBJ1-4; unclear D gene. The ends were cut back, 1 base at V and 4 bases at J, with 10 bases in the middle. The CDR3 is 15 residues long. CDR3 nucleotides: TGTGCCAGCAGTTTAGAAGCGAGCTTTAATGAAAAACTGTTTTTT. As protein: CASSLEASFNEKLFF.

The CDR3 DNA reads as TGCAGCGTTGACGCGGACAGGTCTACAGATACGCAGTATTTT. Protein sequence: CSVDADRSTDTQYF. V usage is TRBV29-1 and J usage is TRBJ2-3; TRBD1 matches at 7 bases. Looked up from germline, CDR1 is SQVTM and CDR2 is ANQGSEA. The CDR3 runs to 14 residues. The J segment lost 3 bases and the V segment lost 3 bases, leaving 6 bases of the junction unmatched.

This clonotype was seen repeatedly, ten times or more. The junction departs from the called germline gene at one end, perhaps through a read error. The genes are TRBV20-1 and TRBJ2-5, with a weak D call TRBD1 (5 bases). Germline V CDR1 and CDR2: DFQATT, SNEGSKA (reference sequence). The CDR3 length is 12 residues. CDR3 region: CSVRQLQETQYF. The DNA of the CDR3 is TGCAGTGTTAGACAGCTCCAAGAGACCCAGTACTTC.

The rearrangement uses TRBV20-1 and TRBJ2-3, with 16 positions matching TRBD2. Per the germline V gene, CDR1 is DFQATT and CDR2 is SNEGSKA (reference sequence). The V gene end was trimmed by 5 bases and the J gene end by 2 bases; junction bases not matched to a gene: 1. The CDR3 runs 15 residues. The CDR3 region has the DNA TGCAGTGCTGGGACTAGCGGGAGGGACACAGATACGCAGTATTTT. Its translation: CSAGTSGRDTDTQYF.

This clonotype occurred many times. CDR3 protein: CASSLRGGKNIQYF. The CDR3 DNA follows: TGTGCCAGCAGTTTAAGGGGCGGCAAAAACATTCAGTACTTC. V and J are TRBV12-3 or TRBV12-4 and TRBJ2-4; TRBD1 might be the D (5 bases). V lost 2 bases, J lost 3 bases, and 8 bases lay in between. This CDR3 is 14 amino acids long.

This clonotype was seen many times. This sequence joins TRBV30 and TRBJ2-7; D gene unclear. Germline V CDR1 and CDR2: GTSNPN, SVGIG (reference sequence). V was shortened by 1 base and J by 6 bases, with 16 bases between the two germline ends. The CDR3 length is 14 residues. The CDR3 coding sequence is TGTGCCTGGAGTGACGGCCCGATCTGGGGCGAGCAGTACTTC. Residues: CAWSDGPIWGEQYF.

This clonotype was recorded a few times. The genes are TRBV6-1 and TRBJ1-4; D ambiguous. Deletions cut 7 bases from V and 7 bases from J, with 22 bases between. This CDR3 region has 16 residues. The germline V gene has CDR1 MNHNS and CDR2 SASEGT. In DNA form, the CDR3 reads TGTGCCAGCACCCTACGCAGCGGTCTTTTGGTTGAAAAACTGTTTTTT. This encodes CASTLRSGLLVEKLFF.

This chain connects TRBV25-1 to TRBJ1-1; D is uncertain. The V and J ends lost 2 bases and 4 bases respectively, with 8 bases between them. Germline CDR1 MGHDK, CDR2 SYGVNS. There are 13 residues in the CDR3. CDR3 bases: TGTGCCAGCAGTGAAAGAGGGCTCACTGAAGCTTTCTTT. This codes for CASSERGLTEAFF.

This chain uses TRBV5-1 with TRBJ2-7; no definite D call. V lost 0 bases to trimming and J lost 2 bases, with 9 bases between them. CDR3 size: 14 residues. Per germline, CDR1 SGHRS and CDR2 YFSETQ. In DNA, the CDR3 is TGCGCCAGCAGCTTGGTAAGTTGGCCCTACGAGCAGTACTTC. Amino acids: CASSLVSWPYEQYF.

This clonotype came up a few times. The junction and the germline gene differ at one end; a read error may be behind it. J is TRBJ1-5 and V is TRBV2; D possibly corresponds to TRBD1 (5 bases). There are 14 residues in the CDR3. CDR1 is SNHLY and CDR2 is FYNNEI in the germline V gene. CDR3 sequence: CTSSEAGGPQPQHF. CDR3 bases: TGTACCAGCAGTGAAGCGGGGGGACCCCAGCCCCAGCATTTT.

This chain connects TRBV6-5 to TRBJ1-2; D is unresolved. V dropped 2 bases and J dropped 3 bases, with 10 bases sitting between them. The CDR3 covers 14 residues. Looked up from germline, CDR1 is MNHEY and CDR2 is SVGAGI. The CDR3 reads CASSYRSKDYGYTF. In DNA, the CDR3 is TGTGCCAGCAGTTACAGGTCGAAAGACTATGGCTACACCTTC.

This clonotype has ten or more counts. The chain is built from TRBV6-1 and TRBJ2-1; TRBD2 matches 9 bases. This CDR3 has 16 amino acids. The V and J ends lost 6 bases and 0 bases, in that order; junction bases with no gene match: 6. Germline loops: CDR1 MNHNS, CDR2 SASEGT. Written as DNA, the CDR3 is TGTGCCAGCAGGCAAAAAGCGGGAGGCTCCTACAATGAGCAGTTCTTC. It translates to CASRQKAGGSYNEQFF.

This clonotype was observed many times. The rearrangement joins TRBV7-9 to TRBJ1-2, with TRBD1 matching over 7 bases. The germline gives CDR1 SEHNR, CDR2 FQNEAQ (reference sequence). The ends lost 4 bases at V and 4 bases at J; junction bases unmatched: 6. This CDR3 region has 14 residues. The CDR3 region has the DNA TGTGCCAGCAGCTCTGACAGGGAGGCCTATGGCTACACCTTC. This sequence encodes CASSSDREAYGYTF.

This clonotype was counted ten times or more. The J gene is TRBJ2-3, the V gene TRBV5-1; unclear D gene. CDR1 and CDR2 from the germline V gene are SGHRS and YFSETQ. V lost 0 bases to trimming and J lost 6 bases, with 11 bases between them. The CDR3 is made up of 14 amino acids. The CDR3 reads CASSLVIRRDTQYF. In nucleotides, the CDR3 is TGCGCCAGCAGCTTGGTTATACGGCGGGATACGCAGTATTTT.

This chain connects TRBV20-1 to TRBJ2-3; TRBD2 matches at 10 bases. V lost 6 bases, J lost 4 bases, and 16 bases stayed unmatched. This CDR3 is 17 amino acids long. Germline CDR1 and CDR2: DFQATT and SNEGSKA (reference sequence). The CDR3 spells CSAEREGLPWVPDTQYF. In DNA, the CDR3 is TGCAGTGCCGAGCGGGAGGGCCTCCCATGGGTTCCAGATACGCAGTATTTT.

In this sample, this clonotype turned up many times. The chain uses TRBV20-1 and TRBJ1-1; no clear D. V shed 3 bases and J shed 0 bases, with 5 bases lying between them. Germline lookup yields CDR1 DFQATT and CDR2 SNEGSKA (reference sequence). CDR3 size: 12 residues. The CDR3 spells CSARRLNTEAFF. The CDR3 nucleotides are TGCAGTGCTAGGCGCCTGAACACTGAAGCTTTCTTT.

In regard to this clonotype: This may come from a read error, since a much larger clone is one base off. The gene calls are TRBV29-1 and TRBJ2-7, with 10 bases that match TRBD2. Trimming removed 7 bases from V and 6 bases from J; junction bases left unmatched: 6. The CDR3 is 12 residues long. Looked up from germline, CDR1 is SQVTM and CDR2 is ANQGSEA. CDR3 loop: CSAIRTSGEQYF. The CDR3 nucleotides are TGCAGCGCCATTAGGACTAGCGGCGAGCAGTACTTC.

This clonotype turned up a few times. Here the CDR3 reads CASSIREISYEQYF. The CDR3 DNA sequence: TGTGCCAGTAGTATCCGGGAGATCTCCTACGAGCAGTACTTC. The gene calls are TRBV19 and TRBJ2-7; D may be TRBD2 (6 bases). The CDR3 is made up of 14 amino acids. The V gene lost 3 bases and the J gene lost 0 bases, with 9 bases spanning the gap. Looked up from germline, CDR1 is LNHDA and CDR2 is SQIVND (reference sequence).

The chain is built from TRBV5-1 and TRBJ2-1; possibly TRBD1 or TRBD2 for D (5 bases each). The CDR3 sequence is 15 residues long. V lost 4 bases and J 6 bases, leaving 17 bases between the germline ends. The germline CDR1 and CDR2 sequences are SGHRS and YFSETQ. The CDR3 reads CASSDPGPVFNEQFF. The CDR3 coding sequence is TGCGCCAGCAGCGATCCGGGACCCGTATTCAATGAGCAGTTCTTC.

This clonotype was detected ten times or more. This rearrangement joins TRBV28 to TRBJ2-6, with D uncertain. The CDR3 has 15 residues. The germline CDR1 and CDR2 sequences are MDHEN and SYDVKM. Trimming removed 3 bases from V and 0 bases from J, with 6 bases in between. The CDR3 nucleotides read TGTGCCAGCAGTTTGTCAGTCTCTGGGGCCAACGTCCTGACTTTC. This translates into CASSLSVSGANVLTF.

In this sample, this clonotype turned up a few times. The chain is built from TRBV4-1 and TRBJ2-7; the match to TRBD2 covers 9 bases. This CDR3 comprises 16 residues. The ends lost 1 base at V and 2 bases at J; junction bases unmatched: 6. The germline V gene encodes CDR1 MGHRA and CDR2 YSYEKL. Written as DNA, the CDR3 is TGCGCCAGCAGCCAAGTGGGAGCGGGAGGAACCTACGAGCAGTACTTC. Translated: CASSQVGAGGTYEQYF.

This clonotype has only a few counts. The rearrangement links TRBV9 to TRBJ2-5; D may be TRBD2 (5 bases). The CDR3 length is 16 residues. V was shortened by 0 bases and J by 7 bases, with 19 bases between the two germline ends. Germline CDR1 SGDLS, CDR2 YYNGEE. CDR3 DNA: TGTGCCAGCAGCGTAGAGGCGGAGGACCGAGCTGGGACCCAGTACTTC. Encoded protein: CASSVEAEDRAGTQYF. Variable domain in full (rest from reference TRBV9 and TRBJ2-5): DSGVTQTPKHLITATGQRVTLRCSPRSGDLSVYWYQQSLDQGLQFLIQYYNGEERAKGNILERFSAQQFPDLHSELNLSSLELGDSALYFCASSVEAEDRAGTQYFGPGTRLLVL.

Only a few counts were recorded for this clonotype. This chain connects TRBV29-1 to TRBJ1-4; TRBD1 aligns across 12 bases. The CDR3 totals 18 residues. Trimming removed 6 bases from V and 0 bases from J; junction bases left unmatched: 11. Germline-derived CDR1 and CDR2 are SQVTM and ANQGSEA. CDR3 in DNA: TGCAGCGTATTGGGACAGGGGGCACTTGGGACAACTAATGAAAAACTGTTTTTT. It encodes CSVLGQGALGTTNEKLFF.

Only a few counts were recorded for this clonotype. Just one base apart from a much larger clone, this may be a read error. J is TRBJ2-2 and V is TRBV2, with a possible D match to TRBD2 (5 bases). V was cut by 6 bases and J by 0 bases, with 11 bases left in between. The CDR3 sequence is 15 residues long. Looked up from germline, CDR1 is SNHLY and CDR2 is FYNNEI. The CDR3 DNA is TGTGCCAGCAGGCCTACTAGAGCGAACACCGGGGAGCTGTTTTTT. It is translated as CASRPTRANTGELFF.

This clonotype was seen a handful of times. A much more abundant neighbour one base away suggests this may be a read error. J is TRBJ2-5 and V is TRBV27; D possibly corresponds to TRBD1 (5 bases). The CDR3 runs to 14 residues. The germline CDR1 and CDR2 sequences are MNHEY and SMNVEV (reference sequence). The DNA of the CDR3 is TGTGCCAGCGGTTTATCTGGGGCCCAAGAGACCCAGTACTTC. It encodes CASGLSGAQETQYF.